The clone carrying this TCR beta chain is a singleton in its sample. The germline V gene has CDR1 SGHDT and CDR2 YYEEEE. This CDR3 is 12 amino acids long. V was pared by 0 bases and J by 11 bases, with 11 bases between. Use of 60 Vbeta and 13 Jbeta primers characterized the PCR. Method: immunoSEQ multiplex PCR; TCRdb's copy keeps in-frame clones and lacks some. The top ten clones hold 2.1% of a sample with 110,000 to 150,000 clones, around three quarters of them seen once. The data derive from a study of cytomegalovirus exposure and HLA in healthy donors. Among the donors, all were healthy bone marrow donors.

This chain uses TRBV5-6 with TRBJ1-1; D unclear. This clonotype originated in a woman in her fifties or sixties in good health and CMV-seropositive. Sequencing used PBMCs. CDR3: CASSLDGGNAFF. CDR3 DNA sequence: TGTGCCAGCAGCTTGGACGGCGGGAATGCTTTCTTT.